The present T cell receptor (beta chain) was sequenced within a study of CD8 T cells in ankylosing spondylitis. Overall study results and limits: Relatively rare in peripheral blood, disease-linked clones were also CD8+. According to the report, clones linked to the disease were significantly enriched in matched synovial fluid samples taken from ankylosing spondylitis patients. In reactive arthritis synovial fluid and blood, some motif variants had been reported before. Ankylosing spondylitis blood appeared to carry a characteristic TCR beta motif of seven to nine highly homologous variants.

TCR beta libraries were made by quantitative 5'-RACE with molecular barcodes. TCRdb called the 5' RACE reads again in MiXCR, with one record for every CDR3 protein. The sample lists about 500,000 distinct CDR3 sequences; 10% to 15% were seen once. V shed 1 base and J shed 5 bases, with 15 bases lying between them. This CDR3 is built from 16 residues. The germline V gene has CDR1 SGHVS and CDR2 FNYEAQ. This clonotype was seen more than once but under ten times. The target antigen is unknown. The sample was blood, either unsorted or a sorted T cell fraction (not recorded which). The receptor comes from a male donor with ankylosing spondylitis. The V and J genes are TRBV7-6 and TRBJ2-1; the D is unclear. CDR3: CASSLEALGNHNEQFF. CDR3 nucleotide sequence: TGTGCCAGCAGCTTAGAGGCCCTAGGTAATCACAATGAGCAGTTCTTC.